In this sample, the clone carrying this T cell receptor (beta chain) turned up a few times. The data derive from a study of early T cells in non-severe SARS-CoV-2 infection. Study context: Sequenced bulk RNA came from whole blood that was unsorted, and chains were unpaired.

TCRdb passed the 5' RACE reads through MiXCR, listing each CDR3 protein once. Of around 55,000 distinct CDR3 sequences listed, 9.5% to 15% are singletons. Germline loops: CDR1 MNHNS, CDR2 SASEGT. This CDR3 is 17 amino acids long. The V gene end was trimmed by 6 bases and the J gene end by 3 bases; junction bases not matched to a gene: 13. The rearrangement links TRBV6-1 to TRBJ2-3, with TRBD2 matching over 9 bases. The clonotype was recovered from an adult who was a healthcare worker with PCR-confirmed SARS-CoV-2 infection or an uninfected control (not recorded which). Sequences were obtained from whole blood. CDR3: CASSRSIAGVTTDTQYF. CDR3 coding DNA: TGTGCCAGCAGCCGAAGTATAGCGGGGGTTACGACAGATACGCAGTATTTT.